Listed below are T cell receptor beta chains from one sample, sequenced in a study of beta chain features in type 1 diabetes. Here immunoSEQ multiplex PCR was the method, and the copy in TCRdb shows in-frame clones only, minus some. The sample consists of about half a million clones, approximately 30% of them appearing once. What was sequenced was naive CD4+ T cells from blood. These TCRs come from a young man in good health. CDR3s include the opening cysteine and the closing phenylalanine or tryptophan. The D gene is left open where the match is weak. Some rows have no size entry. The others give once, few or many, or a class for an expanded clone.

V: TRBV7-9; J: TRBJ1-1; D: NA; size: NA; CDR3: CASSPRTGNTEAFF; DNA: TGTGCCAGCAGCCCCAGAACGGGTAACACTGAAGCTTTCTTT
V: TRBV29-1; J: TRBJ2-6; D: NA; size: NA; CDR3: CSVETGANVLTF; DNA: TGCAGCGTTGAGACTGGGGCCAACGTCCTGACTTTC
V: TRBV18; J: TRBJ2-7; D: NA; size: once; CDR3: CASSRSYEQYF; DNA: TGTGCCAGCTCCCGGAGTTACGAGCAGTACTTC
V: TRBV30; J: TRBJ2-4; D: NA; size: once; CDR3: CAWSSTGLAKNIQYF; DNA: TGTGCCTGGAGCTCCACAGGATTAGCCAAAAACATTCAGTACTTC
V: TRBV28; J: TRBJ2-3; D: NA; size: NA; CDR3: CATGPSSSTDTQYF; DNA: TGTGCCACTGGCCCCTCTAGTAGCACAGATACGCAGTATTTT
V: TRBV11-2; J: TRBJ2-2; D: TRBD1; size: few; CDR3: CASSSLQGHGELFF; DNA: TGTGCCAGCAGCTCCTTACAGGGGCACGGGGAGCTGTTTTTT
V: TRBV5-1; J: TRBJ1-2; D: TRBD1; size: NA; CDR3: CASSSGQDYGYTF; DNA: TGCGCCAGCAGCTCCGGACAGGACTATGGCTACACCTTC
V: TRBV5-1; J: TRBJ2-6; D: NA; size: few; CDR3: CASSLGSGANVLTF; DNA: TGCGCCAGCAGCTTAGGCTCTGGGGCCAACGTCCTGACTTTC
V: TRBV20-1; J: TRBJ2-7; D: NA; size: NA; CDR3: CSARLAREQYF; DNA: TGCAGTGCTAGACTAGCGCGGGAGCAGTACTTC
V: TRBV23-1; J: TRBJ1-1; D: NA; size: NA; CDR3: CASPQPGDRGLTEAFF; DNA: TGCGCCAGCCCCCAACCGGGGGATAGGGGCTTGACTGAAGCTTTCTTT
V: TRBV4-2; J: TRBJ2-3; D: NA; size: NA; CDR3: CASSFRGNEGDTQYF; DNA: TGTGCCAGCAGCTTTCGGGGGAATGAAGGAGATACGCAGTATTTT
V: TRBV14; J: TRBJ1-2; D: TRBD1; size: NA; CDR3: CASSGTGEGYTF; DNA: TGTGCCAGCAGCGGGACAGGGGAAGGCTACACCTTC
V: TRBV7-8; J: TRBJ1-2; D: TRBD1; size: NA; CDR3: CASSPPLVKTGGENGYTF; DNA: TGTGCCAGCAGCCCACCGCTCGTGAAGACAGGGGGCGAGAATGGCTACACCTTC